This T cell receptor beta chain stems from a study of blood T cell repertoires in COVID-19. Study-level background: Whether acute or convalescent, the COVID-19 samples came from the United States, Italy and Spain. T cells, B-cell-depleted T cells, or PBMCs provided the cDNA or gDNA that served as material.

Per the study methods: Nucleated cell counts were estimated from reference gene primer amplification. Some clones are missing from TCRdb's copy, which holds only in-frame ones; the method was immunoSEQ multiplex PCR. V, J and clone size reflect that table, while D and trimming were determined from the DNA. This table holds about 160,000 clones, more than 70% found once. The sequenced material came from peripheral blood. The origin of this receptor is a woman aged 80 or over with active or convalescent COVID-19.

The CDR3 coding sequence is TGCGCCAGCAGCGCCGGGACTAGACCCACAGATACGCAGTATTTT. Its translation: CASSAGTRPTDTQYF. The chain recombines TRBV5-1 with TRBJ2-3; 8 bases agree with TRBD2. V shed 4 bases, J shed 2 bases, and the junction held 6 bases outside the gene matches. CDR1 and CDR2 (germline): SGHRS, YFSETQ. The CDR3 length is 15 residues.